This T cell receptor beta chain comes out of a study of T cell responses to AZD1222 COVID-19 vaccine. TCRdb's copy holds only in-frame clones and misses some; the assay was immunoSEQ multiplex PCR. Of approximately 150,000 clones in the sample, under 95% were seen once. Germline V gene data show CDR1 as SGHAT and CDR2 as FQNNGV. V lost 8 bases and J 2 bases, leaving 15 bases between the germline ends. The CDR3 covers 14 residues. Specimen: peripheral blood, collected 28 days after the second AZD1222 dose. The TCR sequence derives from an adult who received the AZD1222 COVID-19 vaccine. The chain is built from TRBV11-2 and TRBJ1-1; tentative D call: TRBD1 (5 bases). The CDR3: CASASAGRNTEAFF. The CDR3 DNA follows: TGTGCCAGCGCCTCTGCAGGGCGAAACACTGAAGCTTTCTTT.